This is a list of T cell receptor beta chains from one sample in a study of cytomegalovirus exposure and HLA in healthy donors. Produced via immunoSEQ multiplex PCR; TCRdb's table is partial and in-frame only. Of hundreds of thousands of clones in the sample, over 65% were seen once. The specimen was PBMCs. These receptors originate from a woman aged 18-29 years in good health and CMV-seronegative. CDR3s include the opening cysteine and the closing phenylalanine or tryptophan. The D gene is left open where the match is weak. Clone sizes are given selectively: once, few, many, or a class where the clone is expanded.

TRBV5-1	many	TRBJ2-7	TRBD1	TGCGCCAGCAGCCCCCGGGACAGCTACGAGCAGTACTTC	CASSPRDSYEQYF
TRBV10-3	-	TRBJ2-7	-	TGTGCCATCAGTGATTTGGCCCTCTACGAGCAGTACTTC	CAISDLALYEQYF
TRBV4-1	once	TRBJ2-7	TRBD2	TGCGCCAGCAGCCAAGTAGATATGGGACTAGCCCCCTACGAGCAGTACTTC	CASSQVDMGLAPYEQYF
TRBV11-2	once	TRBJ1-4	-	TGTGCCAGCAGCTTCCTCGGGGGCGCTAATGAAAAACTGTTTTTT	CASSFLGGANEKLFF
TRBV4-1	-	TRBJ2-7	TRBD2	TGCGCCAGCAGCCAAGATGAGCCTAGCGGAACCTACGAGCAGTACTTC	CASSQDEPSGTYEQYF
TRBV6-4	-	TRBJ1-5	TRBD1	TGTGCCAGCACTCCGGGACAGGGACGCAATCAGCCCCAGCATTTT	CASTPGQGRNQPQHF
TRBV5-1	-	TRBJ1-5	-	TGCGCCAGCAGCTTGGCCAGCAATCAGCCCCAGCATTTT	CASSLASNQPQHF
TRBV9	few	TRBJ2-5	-	TGTGCCAGCAGCGTAGCTCCCGGGGTAGGAGAGACCCAGTACTTC	CASSVAPGVGETQYF
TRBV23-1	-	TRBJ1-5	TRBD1	TGCGCCAGCAGTCCAATGTCCCGGGACAGGGGGCGAGGCAATCAGCCCCAGCATTTT	CASSPMSRDRGRGNQPQHF
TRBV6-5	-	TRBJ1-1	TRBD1	TGTGCCAGCAGTTACCCAGGGGGCGGCACTGAAGCTTTCTTT	CASSYPGGGTEAFF
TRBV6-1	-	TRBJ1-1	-	TGTGCCAGCAGTGACACATTCACGGGAACTGAAGCTTTCTTT	CASSDTFTGTEAFF
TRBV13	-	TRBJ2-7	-	TGTGCCAGCAGCTTGGGCGAGCGGACCTACGAGCAGTACTTC	CASSLGERTYEQYF
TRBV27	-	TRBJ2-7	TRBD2	TGTGCCAGCAGTTTTAGCGGGAGGGCCTACGAGCAGTACTTC	CASSFSGRAYEQYF
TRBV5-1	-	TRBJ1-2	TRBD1	TGCGCCAGCAGCTTGGAGGTGACAGGGCCTAACTATGGCTACACCTTC	CASSLEVTGPNYGYTF
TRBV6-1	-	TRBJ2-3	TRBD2	TGTGCCAGCAGTGACAGTAGCGGGAGGTCCGATACGCAGTATTTT	CASSDSSGRSDTQYF
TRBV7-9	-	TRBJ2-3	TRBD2	TGTGCCAGCAGCTACCTAGCGGGAGGCGCAGATACGCAGTATTTT	CASSYLAGGADTQYF
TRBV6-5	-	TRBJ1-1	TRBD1	TGTGCCAGCAGTTTACAGGGGACGAACACTGAAGCTTTCTTT	CASSLQGTNTEAFF
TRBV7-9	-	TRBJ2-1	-	TGTGCCAGCAGCTCCTCTACTAGATCTTCCTACAATGAGCAGTTCTTC	CASSSSTRSSYNEQFF
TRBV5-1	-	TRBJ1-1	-	TGCGCCAGCAGGGCGCAAGGGGCTGGCACTGAAGCTTTCTTT	CASRAQGAGTEAFF
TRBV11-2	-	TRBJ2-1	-	TGTGCCAGCAGCTTTGGCAGGAGGCGGGAGCAGTTCTTC	CASSFGRRREQFF
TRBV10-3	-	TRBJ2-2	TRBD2	TGTGCCATCAGCCCCCGACTAGCTGACACCGGGGAGCTGTTTTTT	CAISPRLADTGELFF
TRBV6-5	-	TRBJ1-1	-	TGTGCCAGCAGTCGAAGCCAGAACACTGAAGCTTTCTTT	CASSRSQNTEAFF
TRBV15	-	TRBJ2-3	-	TGTGCCACCAGCACCGGGGACTACCAGGGGGCCCATACGCAGTATTTT	CATSTGDYQGAHTQYF
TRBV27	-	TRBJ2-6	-	TGTGCCAGCAGTTTGATGAGCTCTGGGGCCAACGTCCTGACTTTC	CASSLMSSGANVLTF
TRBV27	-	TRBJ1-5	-	TGTGCCAGCAGTTCCGGGCCCGAGGCCAATCAGCCCCAGCATTTT	CASSSGPEANQPQHF
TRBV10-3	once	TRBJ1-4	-	TGTGCCATCAGGGCTTCCCTCGGGGAAAAACTGTTTTTT	CAIRASLGEKLFF
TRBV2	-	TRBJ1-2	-	TGTGCCAGCAGTGGGAGGGGGGGTTCAGATGGCTACACCTTC	CASSGRGGSDGYTF
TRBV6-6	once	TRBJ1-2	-	TGTGCCAGCAGTCAGCGGGGGGCTGATGGCTACACCTTC	CASSQRGADGYTF
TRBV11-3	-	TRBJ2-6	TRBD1	TGTGCCAGCAGCCCCGGGACAGGGGCGAGCTCTGGGGCCAACGTCCTGACTTTC	CASSPGTGASSGANVLTF
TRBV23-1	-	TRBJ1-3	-	TGCGCCAGCAGTTCCTACACTTGGGTGCGCACTGGAAACACCATATATTTT	CASSSYTWVRTGNTIYF
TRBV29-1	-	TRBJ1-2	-	TGCAGCGTTGAGGACTTAAAAAAGGCCTACACCTTC	CSVEDLKKAYTF
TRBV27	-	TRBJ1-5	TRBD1	TGTGCCAGCAGTTTACAGGGGACAGCAGGGCAGCCCCAGCATTTT	CASSLQGTAGQPQHF
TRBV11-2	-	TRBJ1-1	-	TGTGCCAGCAGCTTAGCTTCGTCATTTGCCACTGAAGCTTTCTTT	CASSLASSFATEAFF
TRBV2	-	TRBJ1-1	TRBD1	TGTGCCAGCAGTGATCAGGGGGGGGTCTCGGGCACTGAAGCTTTCTTT	CASSDQGGVSGTEAFF
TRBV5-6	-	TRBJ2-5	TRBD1	TGTGCCAGCAGCTCACCGGGACAGGGGCCGGAGACCCAGTACTTC	CASSSPGQGPETQYF
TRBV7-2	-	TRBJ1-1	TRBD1	TGTGCCAGCAGACCCGGACAGGGCAGGAACACTGAAGCTTTCTTT	CASRPGQGRNTEAFF
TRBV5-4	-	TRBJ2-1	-	TGTGCCAGCAGGTCGGGAGTAAACAATGAGCAGTTCTTC	CASRSGVNNEQFF
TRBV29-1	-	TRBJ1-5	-	TGCAGCGTTGTAGACAGCCTCAATCAGCCCCAGCATTTT	CSVVDSLNQPQHF